This is a list of T cell receptor beta chains from one sample in a study of OX40 agonist ivuxolimab in advanced cancers. Profiled with immunoSEQ multiplex PCR; TCRdb holds only in-frame clones, not every one. The data hold about 10,000 clones, with roughly 69% observed a single time. The specimen comprised CD4+ or CD8+ T cells sorted from blood, sampled in a trial of the OX40 agonist ivuxolimab. These receptors came from an adult with an advanced solid tumor such as melanoma, head and neck, liver or kidney cancer. The CDR3 runs from the conserved cysteine through the conserved F or W. Clone sizes are given selectively: once, few, many, or a class where the clone is expanded.

>TRBJ2-1|.|TRBV14
CASSPLAGVYNEQFF
>TRBJ2-1|.|TRBV29-1
CSVPSGVSYNEQFF
>TRBJ1-5|.|TRBV6-5
CASAPGGGPQHF
>TRBJ1-5|.|TRBV6-5
CASSYGLPGPQHF
>TRBJ2-7|few|TRBV28
CASSNTGGGVEQYF
>TRBJ2-1|.|TRBV4-1
CASSLFPGTSSRYNEQFF
>TRBJ1-5|.|TRBV19
CASSIGVKPQHF
>TRBJ2-7|.|TRBV29-1
CSVTGDYEQYF
>TRBJ2-1|once|TRBV6-5
CASRTRGYNEQFF
>TRBJ1-5|.|TRBV19
CASTPTQSQDQPQHF
>TRBJ1-1|medium-sized|TRBV10-3
CAIMGENTEAFF
>TRBJ1-1|.|TRBV4-1
CASSQVGLGNTEAFF
>TRBJ1-2|.|TRBV6-6
CASSSGPANYGYTF
>TRBJ2-7|.|TRBV7-9
CASSWTSAVEQYF
>TRBJ2-1|.|TRBV4-2
CASSQDQLAGVGEQFF
>TRBJ1-1|few|TRBV6-9
CASGPGTEAFF
>TRBJ1-5|few|TRBV4-1
CASSLRELQPQHF
>TRBJ2-7|.|TRBV5-4
CASSPTGVYEQYF
>TRBJ1-2|.|TRBV28
CASSPHRDRVWGYTF
>TRBJ2-5|.|TRBV27
CASSFITSETQYF
>TRBJ2-1|.|TRBV4-2
CASKLAGAWEQFF
>TRBJ2-1|.|TRBV7-8
CASSKRTSGSYNEQFF
>TRBJ1-5|once|TRBV27
CASTPSVRNQPQHF
>TRBJ2-7|many|TRBV27
CASSFQGGDEQYF
>TRBJ2-5|few|TRBV5-5
CASSLGRVKRQETQYF
>TRBJ2-7|once|TRBV6-6
CASSYDGSRTYEQYF
>TRBJ2-4|.|TRBV11-2
CASSSPDGISSKNIQYF
>TRBJ1-1|once|TRBV7-9
CASSLMNTEAFF
>TRBJ2-7|few|TRBV5-1
CASSLVGGTSYEQYF
>TRBJ2-1|once|TRBV10-2
CASSDSGAYNEQFF
>TRBJ2-1|once|TRBV27
CASSSIPSSYNEQFF
>TRBJ2-1|.|TRBV28
CASSLFSSGSNEQFF
>TRBJ1-2|.|TRBV28
CASSKSGINYGYTF
>TRBJ2-1|.|TRBV29-1
CSVEEVGGGREFEQFF
>TRBJ2-5|.|TRBV7-3
CASSPLAGHETQYF
>TRBJ1-5|.|TRBV7-8
CASSLGQGKGQPQHF
>TRBJ1-1|.|TRBV7-3
CASSLTPLGQGTEAFF
>TRBJ2-6|.|TRBV5-1
CACSGSSGANVLTF
>TRBJ2-3|.|TRBV7-6
CASSLAQEDTQYF
>TRBJ1-3|.|TRBV21-1
CASSKEGGPGGKGNTIYF
>.|.|TRBV2
CASSDARGARSEQYF
>TRBJ2-1|.|TRBV11-2
CASSPDPSGNYEQFF
>TRBJ2-3|few|TRBV4-1
CASSPNPGTGNPDTQYF
>TRBJ1-4|.|TRBV7-9
CASSPPEEEKLFF
>TRBJ2-7|.|TRBV28
CASSWLTSGNHEQYF
>TRBJ2-1|.|TRBV27
CASSPSHTSSYNEQFF
>TRBJ1-1|few|TRBV12-5
CASGLREGVFF
>TRBJ1-2|once|TRBV28
CASSFQGLYGYTF
>TRBJ2-2|.|TRBV11-2
CASSWTGGFAGELFF
>TRBJ1-2|.|TRBV19
CASSIGNGYTF
>TRBJ1-1|.|TRBV6-5
CASSYMRTLNTEAFF
>TRBJ2-1|once|TRBV5-6
CASSAGGASYNEQFF
>TRBJ2-2|few|TRBV2
CASSESEAGELFF
>TRBJ1-3|.|TRBV7-9
CASSDIIGGGNTIYF
>TRBJ1-1|.|TRBV5-8
CASSCDENTEAFF
>TRBJ2-1|.|TRBV10-1
CASRAGARDEQFF
>TRBJ2-2|.|TRBV5-1
CASSLGGTGELFF
>TRBJ1-5|.|TRBV28
CASSFQWGSNQPQHF